This T cell receptor (beta chain) was profiled in a study of blood T cell repertoires in COVID-19. Study-wide background: Acute and convalescent COVID-19 samples came from the United States, Italy and Spain. Sources were T cells, B-cell-depleted T cells, or PBMCs; the material itself was cDNA or gDNA.

In the original analysis: Reference gene primer amplification gave nucleated cell count estimates. Generated by immunoSEQ multiplex PCR, the TCRdb table keeps only in-frame clones and is missing some. Clone size and V and J calls were adopted from that table, with D and trimming inferred from the DNA. The sample shows 80,000 to 100,000 clones, nearly 95% of them seen only once. CDR3 length: 18 amino acids. The germline gives CDR1 LGHDT, CDR2 YNNKEL (reference sequence). Trimming took off 2 bases at V and 0 bases at J, with 17 bases between the two ends. The count of this clone is one. The sequence was obtained from a human donor with active COVID-19. The donor label of this sample is uncertain. The sequencing sample was made of peripheral blood. The chain has TRBV3-1 (or the pseudogene TRBV3-2) and TRBJ2-4, with a tentative D call TRBD2 (5 bases). The chain's CDR3 is CASSQTAGGQLAKNIQYF. CDR3 DNA sequence: TGTGCCAGCAGCCAAACGGCTGGCGGGCAGCTAGCCAAAAACATTCAGTACTTC.